This is a list of T cell receptor beta chains from one sample in a study of blood T cell repertoires in COVID-19. Assay: immunoSEQ multiplex PCR; the TCRdb copy retains only in-frame clones and omits some. The sample holds nearly 250,000 clones; approximately 84% are singletons and the top ten take 1.9%. The specimen was peripheral blood. The source of these receptors is an elderly woman with acute or convalescent COVID-19. The CDR3 runs from the conserved cysteine through the conserved F or W. A D gene is named only where the DNA matches it firmly. Expanded clones are given a class, and other clones once, few, many or no size at all.

length: 14
D: TRBD1
V: TRBV25-1
size: .
J: TRBJ2-2
DNA: TGTGCCAGCAGCGGACAGGCCAACACCGGGGAGCTGTTTTTT
CDR3: CASSGQANTGELFF

length: 13
D: .
V: TRBV6-5
size: .
J: TRBJ1-2
DNA: TGTGCCAGCAGTTACAGGGGTACGGATGGCTACACCTTC
CDR3: CASSYRGTDGYTF

length: 15
D: .
V: TRBV2
size: .
J: TRBJ2-3
DNA: TGTGCCAGCAGTAAGACAGTCGGGAGCACAGATACGCAGTATTTT
CDR3: CASSKTVGSTDTQYF

length: 14
D: .
V: TRBV3-1/TRBV3-2
size: once
J: TRBJ2-3
DNA: TGTGCCAGCAAAGGGGGGGTTAACACAGATACGCAGTATTTT
CDR3: CASKGGVNTDTQYF

length: 13
D: .
V: TRBV5-6
size: .
J: TRBJ1-2
DNA: TGTGCCAGCAGCTTGGGCGGGGTGGCTGGCTACACCTTC
CDR3: CASSLGGVAGYTF

length: 16
D: .
V: TRBV7-2
size: .
J: TRBJ2-3
DNA: TGTGCCAGCAGCTTAGAAAGGGGTTCCCGCGTTGATACGCAGTATTTT
CDR3: CASSLERGSRVDTQYF

length: 14
D: TRBD2
V: TRBV28
size: .
J: TRBJ2-3
DNA: TGTGCCTGCAGGAGAACTAGCGGGGCAGATACGCAGTATTTT
CDR3: CACRRTSGADTQYF

length: 13
D: .
V: TRBV29-1
size: few
J: TRBJ1-1
DNA: TGCAGCGCGTCGGGGACTGGGAACACTGAAGCTTTCTTT
CDR3: CSASGTGNTEAFF

length: 15
D: .
V: TRBV7-9
size: .
J: TRBJ1-6
DNA: TGTGCCAGCAGTTCCCACAGGGAAGTTAATTCACCCCTCCACTTT
CDR3: CASSSHREVNSPLHF

length: 17
D: .
V: TRBV18
size: .
J: TRBJ2-3
DNA: TGTGCCAGCTCACGAGCGGAAACCCCACTAAGCACAGATACGCAGTATTTT
CDR3: CASSRAETPLSTDTQYF

length: 14
D: .
V: TRBV7-3
size: .
J: TRBJ2-1
DNA: TGTGCCAGCAGCTTAGACAGGTGGGGCAATGAGCAGTTCTTC
CDR3: CASSLDRWGNEQFF

length: 14
D: TRBD1
V: TRBV6-5
size: .
J: TRBJ2-5
DNA: TGTGCCAGCAAACCGGGACAGGGGGCCTTGGTCCAGTACTTC
CDR3: CASKPGQGALVQYF

length: 14
D: TRBD1
V: TRBV6-5
size: .
J: TRBJ1-1
DNA: TGTGCCAGCAGACCCGCTGGGACAGCTACTGAAGCTTTCTTT
CDR3: CASRPAGTATEAFF

length: 11
D: .
V: TRBV29-1
size: .
J: TRBJ1-3
DNA: TGCAGCGTTGACAAGCGAAACACCATATATTTT
CDR3: CSVDKRNTIYF

length: 14
D: TRBD2
V: TRBV7-2
size: .
J: TRBJ2-2
DNA: TGTGCCAGCAGCAAACTAGCGGCCCCCGGGGAGCTGTTTTTT
CDR3: CASSKLAAPGELFF

length: 16
D: .
V: TRBV7-8
size: .
J: TRBJ2-1
DNA: TGTGCCAGCAGCCCACAGGCAGTAGTTCACGGGAATGAGCAGTTCTTC
CDR3: CASSPQAVVHGNEQFF

length: 16
D: .
V: TRBV3-1/TRBV3-2
size: .
J: TRBJ2-5
DNA: TGTGCCAGCAGCCAAGACTCTCGGGGGGCCGGGGAGACCCAGTACTTC
CDR3: CASSQDSRGAGETQYF

length: 10
D: TRBD1
V: TRBV30
size: .
J: TRBJ1-2
DNA: TGTGCCTGGTACAGGGGGGGCTACACCTTC
CDR3: CAWYRGGYTF

length: 11
D: .
V: TRBV5-4
size: few
J: TRBJ2-7
DNA: TGTGCCAGCAGCTTGATGGAGGAGAAGTACTTC
CDR3: CASSLMEEKYF

length: 14
D: .
V: TRBV7-3
size: few
J: TRBJ2-2
DNA: TGTGCCAGCAGCTTACACTTCGACACCGGGGAGCTGTTTTTT
CDR3: CASSLHFDTGELFF

length: 14
D: .
V: TRBV9
size: .
J: TRBJ1-2
DNA: TGTGCCAGCAGCGTAGAGGCGGGCAGATATGGCTACACCTTC
CDR3: CASSVEAGRYGYTF

length: 19
D: TRBD2
V: TRBV6-1
size: .
J: TRBJ2-7
DNA: TGTGCCAGCAGTGAAAGGGGGAATCTAGCGGGAGGAAGGACCTACGAGCAGTACTTC
CDR3: CASSERGNLAGGRTYEQYF

length: 14
D: .
V: TRBV30
size: .
J: TRBJ1-6
DNA: TGTGCCTGGAGCGCTTACAGGGCGCATTCACCCCTCCACTTT
CDR3: CAWSAYRAHSPLHF

length: 15
D: TRBD1
V: TRBV3-1/TRBV3-2
size: .
J: TRBJ1-5
DNA: TGTGCCAGCAGCCAAGGACAGGGGGCAGGCCAGCCCCAGCATTTT
CDR3: CASSQGQGAGQPQHF

length: 13
D: .
V: TRBV5-4
size: .
J: TRBJ1-2
DNA: TGTGCCAGCAGCTTGGAAAGGGGCTATGGCTACACCTTC
CDR3: CASSLERGYGYTF

length: 14
D: .
V: TRBV18
size: .
J: TRBJ1-1
DNA: TGTGCCAGCTCACGGGACACCCTGAACACTGAAGCTTTCTTT
CDR3: CASSRDTLNTEAFF

length: 16
D: .
V: TRBV2
size: .
J: TRBJ1-3
DNA: TGTGCCAGCAGCGAAGAAGCGGTTCTGAATGGAAACACCATATATTTT
CDR3: CASSEEAVLNGNTIYF

length: 14
D: TRBD1
V: TRBV5-6
size: .
J: TRBJ1-2
DNA: TGTGCCAGCAGCTTGGCGGACAGGGCAAACGGCTACACCTTC
CDR3: CASSLADRANGYTF

length: 15
D: TRBD1
V: TRBV5-4
size: few
J: TRBJ2-7
DNA: TGTGCCAGCAGCTTGGCCGGGACAGGAGGATACGAGCAGTACTTC
CDR3: CASSLAGTGGYEQYF

length: 17
D: TRBD1
V: TRBV7-6
size: .
J: TRBJ1-4
DNA: TGTGCCAGCAGCGCCCCGGGACAGGGAGCAACTAATGAAAAACTGTTTTTT
CDR3: CASSAPGQGATNEKLFF

length: 15
D: TRBD1
V: TRBV5-6
size: once
J: TRBJ1-1
DNA: TGTGCCAGCAGCTCAGGGACAGGGAGGATCACTGAAGCTTTCTTT
CDR3: CASSSGTGRITEAFF

length: 14
D: TRBD1
V: TRBV19
size: .
J: TRBJ1-2
DNA: TGTGCCAGTAGTATTTTGCAGGGGGGTAATGGCTACACCTTC
CDR3: CASSILQGGNGYTF

length: 14
D: TRBD1
V: TRBV24-1
size: .
J: TRBJ1-2
DNA: TGTGCCACCAGTACCGGGACAGGGGGCCATGGCTACACCTTC
CDR3: CATSTGTGGHGYTF

length: 11
D: .
V: TRBV7-9
size: .
J: TRBJ2-3
DNA: TGTGCCAGCAGGCAGACAGATACGCAGTATTTT
CDR3: CASRQTDTQYF

length: 15
D: TRBD2
V: TRBV9
size: .
J: TRBJ2-1
DNA: TGTGCCAGCAGCGCGACTAGCGGGGAGTACAATGAGCAGTTCTTC
CDR3: CASSATSGEYNEQFF

length: 13
D: .
V: TRBV5-4
size: .
J: TRBJ2-2
DNA: TGTGCCAGCAGCGTCTCATCTATGGGGGAGCTGTTTTTT
CDR3: CASSVSSMGELFF

length: 14
D: .
V: TRBV9
size: few
J: TRBJ2-1
DNA: TGTGCCAGCAGCGTCGCCATGAGGCCCAATGAGCAGTTCTTC
CDR3: CASSVAMRPNEQFF

length: 17
D: TRBD1
V: TRBV7-8
size: .
J: TRBJ2-3
DNA: TGTGCCAGCAGCCCTGTAATAGACAGGGGCGTAACAGATACGCAGTATTTT
CDR3: CASSPVIDRGVTDTQYF

length: 14
D: .
V: TRBV5-6
size: .
J: TRBJ1-5
DNA: TGTGCCAGCAGCTTGAAAATGGGTGGCGGGCCCCAGCATTTT
CDR3: CASSLKMGGGPQHF

length: 15
D: .
V: TRBV3-1/TRBV3-2
size: .
J: TRBJ2-7
DNA: TGTGCCAGCAGCCAAGATCACCGGACAACCTACGAGCAGTACTTC
CDR3: CASSQDHRTTYEQYF

length: 14
D: .
V: TRBV7-2
size: few
J: TRBJ1-2
DNA: TGTGCCAGCAGCCGCGACGGACGGGAAAGTGGCTACACCTTC
CDR3: CASSRDGRESGYTF

length: 14
D: .
V: TRBV14
size: few
J: TRBJ2-2
DNA: TGTGCCAGCAGCCAAGATGTCAGGGTCGGGGAGCTGTTTTTT
CDR3: CASSQDVRVGELFF

length: 16
D: TRBD2
V: TRBV6-5
size: .
J: TRBJ2-7
DNA: TGTGCCAGCAGTTATAATAGACTAGCGGGAGTCTCCGAGCAGTACTTC
CDR3: CASSYNRLAGVSEQYF

length: 15
D: TRBD2
V: TRBV7-2
size: .
J: TRBJ2-7
DNA: TGTGCCAGCAGCTTTAGTACTAGCGGCTCCTACGAGCAGTACTTC
CDR3: CASSFSTSGSYEQYF

length: 14
D: .
V: TRBV5-1
size: .
J: TRBJ1-1
DNA: TGCGCCAGCAGCTCTCGCGGCACGGGGACTGAAGCTTTCTTT
CDR3: CASSSRGTGTEAFF

length: 16
D: .
V: TRBV3-1/TRBV3-2
size: .
J: TRBJ1-2
DNA: TGTGCCAGCAGCCAAGATCCCGGGAATCGGCTCTATGGCTACACCTTC
CDR3: CASSQDPGNRLYGYTF

length: 14
D: .
V: TRBV9
size: .
J: TRBJ2-1
DNA: TGTGCCAGCAGCCTCACCCTAGCGTACAATGAGCAGTTCTTC
CDR3: CASSLTLAYNEQFF

length: 15
D: TRBD1
V: TRBV2
size: few
J: TRBJ1-5
DNA: TGTGCCAGCAGACAGGACAGGGCTAGCAATCAGCCCCAGCATTTT
CDR3: CASRQDRASNQPQHF

length: 15
D: TRBD1
V: TRBV25-1
size: .
J: TRBJ1-1
DNA: TGTGCCGGCAGTGATAGTACAGGGGCGGGCACTGAAGCTTTCTTT
CDR3: CAGSDSTGAGTEAFF

length: 17
D: TRBD1
V: TRBV28
size: .
J: TRBJ1-1
DNA: TGTGCCAGCACTCCCGGGACAGGGTTTTTGCCTGACACTGAAGCTTTCTTT
CDR3: CASTPGTGFLPDTEAFF

length: 16
D: TRBD2
V: TRBV7-2
size: .
J: TRBJ2-4
DNA: TGTGCCAGCAGCCTGACTAGCGGGAGGGGCAAAAACATTCAGTACTTC
CDR3: CASSLTSGRGKNIQYF

length: 14
D: TRBD1
V: TRBV6-2/TRBV6-3
size: .
J: TRBJ1-1
DNA: TGTGCCAGCAGCGGACAGGGAACGGGGATTGAAGCTTTCTTT
CDR3: CASSGQGTGIEAFF

length: 12
D: .
V: TRBV5-5
size: .
J: TRBJ1-1
DNA: TGTGCCAGCAGCCGTACAGGCGGTGAAGCTTTCTTT
CDR3: CASSRTGGEAFF